This T cell receptor (beta chain) was obtained from a study of T cells expressing NK-cell markers. Across the whole study: Underlying the TCR beta repertoires were sorted CD3+CD56+NKG2C+, CD3+CD56+NKG2C- and CD3+CD56-NKG2C+ T cells. Seropositivity for HCMV was found in seven of the eight sequenced donors, with one seronegative.

There are 18 residues in the CDR3. Germline CDR1 is MNHGY and CDR2 is SAAAGT. Remarks on this clonotype: Its antigen is unknown.

TCRdb re-called the 5' RACE reads; every CDR3 protein appears as one record, without DNA. The repertoire shows roughly 450,000 distinct CDR3 sequences; the top ten hold 1.4%. Study-wide points: The CD3+CD56-NKG2C+ fraction of several donors was likewise dominated by these clonotypes.

The sequencing input was blood T cells: a sorted CD56 or NKG2C T cell subset, CD4+ or CD8+ T cells, or bulk PBMC T cells (not recorded which). The genes are TRBV6-8 and TRBJ1-2; TCRdb reports TRBD1, a call that lacks DNA to check it against. The TCR was taken from a woman in her 50s in good health. CDR3 loop: CATALIPGQRLSNYGYTF.